This T cell receptor (beta chain) was captured in a study of cytomegalovirus exposure and HLA in healthy donors. Study observations and caveats: Three chains linked to CMV were shown in vitro to be specific for CMV antigens. What was likely a sequencing artifact was a cluster of highly shared sequence variants. Earlier results showed most TCR beta V segments being productive about 87% or about 30% of the time.

Turning to this clone: The antigen remains unidentified.

13 Jbeta primers and 60 Vbeta primers were used for the PCR. Libraries were prepared by immunoSEQ multiplex PCR; TCRdb keeps only in-frame clonotypes and omits some of them. Here the sample spans fewer than 80,000 clones, approximately 75% being singletons. V shed 1 base and J shed 8 bases, with 8 bases lying between them. The CDR3 has 13 amino acids. Germline loops: CDR1 WSHSY, CDR2 SAAADI. The receptor's source is a woman in her 30s in good health and CMV-seronegative. V gene TRBV10-2 combines with J gene TRBJ1-4; maybe TRBD1 (5 bases). Sample: PBMCs. CDR3 DNA: TGCGCCAGCAGTGAGTTGGGGGGAGAAAAACTGTTTTTT. This translates into CASSELGGEKLFF.